The clone carrying this TCR beta chain has just a few counts. Blood genomic DNA input for TRB amplification was 250-500 ng. BIOMED2 TRB-A/B primer pools were used in multiplex TRB PCR. Via MiXCR, TCRdb re-called the multiplex PCR reads, giving one row per CDR3 protein. This sample has 9,500 to 13,000 distinct CDR3 sequences, with over 30% found just once. This entry belongs to a study of T and B cells in COVID-19 patients. Germline V CDR1 and CDR2: MNHEY, SVGEGT. This CDR3 spans 16 amino acids. The V gene lost 5 bases and the J gene lost 6 bases, with 20 bases spanning the gap. This clonotype originated in a human donor with active COVID-19. The chain recombines TRBV6-2 or TRBV6-3 with TRBJ2-4; possibly TRBD2 for D (7 bases). Sample: blood. The CDR3 sequence: CASSALNRAGANIQYF. The CDR3 DNA follows: TGTGCCAGCAGTGCCCTTAATCGGGCGGGGGCAAACATTCAGTACTTC.